This T cell receptor (beta chain) appears in the sequencing data of a study of yellow fever vaccine responses in identical twins. General study findings and limits: Each twin's T cell response to the vaccine was reported to look partly convergent and partly personalized.

The CDR3 runs to 16 residues. Trimming removed 5 bases from V and 2 bases from J; junction bases left unmatched: 4. Germline CDR1 is SNHLY and CDR2 is FYNNEI. TCRdb re-called the RT-PCR reads with MiXCR, one entry per CDR3 protein. The sample consists of approximately 2,000 distinct CDR3 sequences, about a third of them appearing once. On this clonotype itself: Its specificity is not known.

The V call is TRBV2, the J call TRBJ2-3; 13 bases agree with TRBD2. The receptor was derived from a woman aged 18-29 years who received the yellow fever vaccine. Sequenced material: T cells from blood (PBMCs), unsorted or a sorted subset (not recorded which), taken before or after yellow fever vaccination (not recorded which). The CDR3 region has the DNA TGTGCCAGCAGTCAGACTAGCGGGGGGACCACAGATACGCAGTATTTT. Its translation is CASSQTSGGTTDTQYF.